The rows below give T cell receptor beta chains drawn from one sample of a study of T cell responses to AZD1222 COVID-19 vaccine. Some clones are missing from TCRdb's copy, which holds only in-frame ones; the method was immunoSEQ multiplex PCR. The profile shows about 190,000 clones, around 92% of them singletons. The material was peripheral blood, obtained on day 0 of AZD1222 vaccination. The receptors here all came from an adult in good health. Each CDR3 is given with its conserved first and last residue. A D gene is named only where the DNA matches it firmly. The size entry is marked missing in some rows and otherwise reads once, few, many or a size class.

>-|-|TRBJ1-5|TRBV28
CASSLTSYSNQPQHF
TGTGCCAGCAGTTTAACCAGCTATAGCAATCAGCCCCAGCATTTT
>-|TRBD1|TRBJ1-4|TRBV5-8
CASSPHGTGDEKLFF
TGTGCCAGCAGCCCCCACGGGACAGGGGATGAAAAACTGTTTTTT
>-|-|TRBJ1-1|TRBV18
CASSPGRRGYTEAFF
TGTGCCAGCTCACCCGGACGTAGGGGATACACTGAAGCTTTCTTT
>-|-|TRBJ2-3|TRBV29-1
CSVGAGQTDTQYF
TGCAGCGTTGGGGCAGGGCAAACAGATACGCAGTATTTT
>-|-|TRBJ1-4|TRBV5-1
CASSLDMSEKLFF
TGCGCCAGCAGCTTGGACATGAGTGAAAAACTGTTTTTT
>-|-|TRBJ1-1|TRBV7-2
CASSSQGNTEAFF
TGTGCCAGCAGCTCGCAGGGGAACACTGAAGCTTTCTTT
>-|-|TRBJ1-1|TRBV23-1
CASSRDMNTEAFF
TGCGCCAGCAGTCGGGATATGAACACTGAAGCTTTCTTT
>-|-|TRBJ2-3|TRBV11-3
CASSSGSTDTQYF
TGTGCCAGCAGTTCAGGCAGTACAGATACGCAGTATTTT
>-|TRBD2|TRBJ2-5|TRBV7-6
CASSSLTSGEGYF
TGTGCCAGCAGCTCTTTGACTAGCGGGGAAGGATACTTC
>-|-|TRBJ2-2|TRBV7-2
CASSRGRTGELFF
TGTGCCAGCAGCCGGGGGCGAACCGGGGAGCTGTTTTTT
>-|-|TRBJ2-3|TRBV6-5
CASSWRGRADTQYF
TGTGCCAGCAGTTGGAGGGGGAGGGCAGATACGCAGTATTTT
>-|-|TRBJ2-5|TRBV7-9
CASSLEGALQETQYF
TGTGCCAGCAGCTTAGAGGGAGCCCTCCAAGAGACCCAGTACTTC
>-|TRBD1|TRBJ1-1|TRBV5-1
CASSRQTGDTEAFF
TGCGCCAGCAGCCGACAAACAGGGGACACTGAAGCTTTCTTT
>-|TRBD1|TRBJ1-2|TRBV7-3
CASSNYRTGNYGYTF
TGTGCCAGCAGCAACTACCGGACAGGGAACTATGGCTACACCTTC
>-|-|TRBJ2-5|TRBV19
CASSPGRQETQYF
TGTGCCAGTAGTCCAGGACGTCAAGAGACCCAGTACTTC
>-|-|TRBJ1-2|TRBV5-1
CASSGGGGNYGYTF
TGCGCCAGCAGCGGCGGTGGGGGTAACTATGGCTACACCTTC
>-|-|TRBJ1-2|TRBV6-1
CASSEGPSVGYTF
TGTGCCAGCAGTGAAGGGCCCTCCGTAGGCTACACCTTC
>-|TRBD1|TRBJ2-1|TRBV5-4
CASSAKTGVVNEQFF
TGTGCCAGCAGCGCAAAGACAGGGGTAGTCAATGAGCAGTTCTTC
>-|-|TRBJ2-7|TRBV12-5
CASGSGYEQYF
TGTGCTAGTGGTTCGGGTTACGAGCAGTACTTC
>-|TRBD2|TRBJ2-3|TRBV6-5
CASSHPFRGVDTQYF
TGTGCCAGCAGCCACCCCTTTCGGGGGGTAGATACGCAGTATTTT
>-|-|TRBJ1-2|TRBV7-8
CASSVAGSRGYTF
TGTGCCAGCAGCGTCGCGGGTTCCCGTGGCTACACCTTC
>-|-|TRBJ1-1|TRBV7-9
CASSLAGSDPEAFF
TGTGCCAGCAGCTTAGCCGGATCCGACCCTGAAGCTTTCTTT
>-|-|TRBJ2-1|TRBV3-1/TRBV3-2
CASTPGGGGEQFF
TGTGCCAGCACCCCGGGTGGGGGCGGTGAGCAGTTCTTC
>-|-|TRBJ1-2|TRBV9
CASSPPGGGFYGYTF
TGTGCCAGCAGCCCGCCTGGGGGGGGATTCTATGGCTACACCTTC
>-|-|TRBJ1-1|TRBV6-4
CASSQDTQNTEAFF
TGTGCCAGCAGTCAAGACACACAGAACACTGAAGCTTTCTTT
>-|TRBD2|TRBJ2-5|TRBV11-3
CASSLSSELAGEETQYF
TGTGCCAGCAGCTTAAGCTCAGAGCTAGCGGGGGAAGAGACCCAGTACTTC
>-|-|TRBJ2-2|TRBV5-1
CASSWVPPGELFF
TGCGCCAGCAGCTGGGTCCCTCCCGGGGAGCTGTTTTTT
>-|-|TRBJ2-1|TRBV11-2
CASSLMGGAFNEQFF
TGTGCCAGCAGCTTAATGGGGGGCGCATTCAATGAGCAGTTCTTC
>-|-|TRBJ2-2|TRBV4-1
CASSLRPVGAGGELFF
TGCGCCAGCAGCCTCAGGCCGGTCGGGGCGGGCGGGGAGCTGTTTTTT
>once|TRBD2|TRBJ2-3|TRBV9
CASSVDPAGVTDTQYF
TGTGCCAGCAGCGTAGACCCCGCGGGGGTCACAGATACGCAGTATTTT
>-|TRBD1|TRBJ2-4|TRBV7-8
CASSFLQGAKVGNIQYF
TGTGCCAGCAGCTTCCTGCAGGGGGCCAAGGTGGGGAACATTCAGTACTTC
>-|TRBD2|TRBJ2-1|TRBV7-3
CASSLGGGAYNEQFF
TGTGCCAGCAGCTTAGGCGGGGGGGCCTACAATGAGCAGTTCTTC
>few|-|TRBJ1-6|TRBV4-1
CASSQATGYGLNSPLHF
TGCGCCAGCAGCCAAGCCACAGGGTATGGTCTCAATTCACCCCTCCACTTT
>-|-|TRBJ2-6|TRBV6-6
CASSYSAASGANVLTF
TGTGCCAGCAGTTACTCTGCCGCCTCTGGGGCCAACGTCCTGACTTTC
>-|-|TRBJ2-5|TRBV30
CAWSVAVINYGETQYF
TGTGCCTGGAGTGTAGCGGTTATTAATTATGGGGAGACCCAGTACTTC
>-|-|TRBJ1-3|TRBV7-9
CASSPRGRVNSGNTIYF
TGTGCCAGCAGCCCCCGTGGGAGGGTAAACTCTGGAAACACCATATATTTT
>-|-|TRBJ2-3|TRBV5-6
CASSLDRVGDTQYF
TGTGCCAGCAGCTTGGACCGGGTGGGAGATACGCAGTATTTT
>-|-|TRBJ2-5|TRBV18
CASSERPMQETQYF
TGTGCCAGCTCCGAGAGGCCTATGCAAGAGACCCAGTACTTC
>-|-|TRBJ1-5|TRBV5-1
CASSLVQGREQPQHF
TGCGCCAGCAGCTTGGTGCAGGGGAGGGAGCAGCCCCAGCATTTT
>-|-|TRBJ1-1|TRBV6-5
CASSYSTRGHTEAFF
TGTGCCAGCAGTTACTCGACTCGGGGGCACACTGAAGCTTTCTTT
>-|-|TRBJ2-5|TRBV2
CASIFDRQETQYF
TGTGCCAGCATTTTTGACAGACAAGAGACCCAGTACTTC
>-|TRBD2|TRBJ2-3|TRBV10-3
CASLAGTGADTQYF
TGTGCCAGCTTAGCGGGGACGGGCGCAGATACGCAGTATTTT
>many|-|TRBJ2-1|TRBV11-2
CASSLTRTPRTGFEQFF
TGTGCCAGCAGTTTGACTCGGACCCCCCGAACAGGTTTTGAGCAGTTCTTC
>-|-|TRBJ2-7|TRBV7-9
CASNKVGYEQYF
TGTGCCAGCAACAAAGTAGGTTACGAGCAGTACTTC
>few|-|TRBJ1-2|TRBV5-5
CASSPLTEPVFWGYTF
TGTGCCAGCAGCCCCCTGACCGAACCCGTCTTCTGGGGCTACACCTTC
>-|TRBD1|TRBJ1-2|TRBV18
CASSPKDRGYGYTF
TGTGCCAGCTCACCGAAGGACAGGGGATATGGCTACACCTTC
>-|-|TRBJ1-1|TRBV7-9
CASSPRGLTTVTRTEAFF
TGTGCCAGCAGCCCTAGGGGGTTGACGACGGTCACGCGGACTGAAGCTTTCTTT
>-|-|TRBJ1-5|TRBV19
CASRALQDRYSNQPQHF
TGTGCCAGTAGAGCACTTCAAGATCGGTATAGCAATCAGCCCCAGCATTTT
>-|-|TRBJ1-6|TRBV10-3
CAISGEGYNSPLHF
TGTGCCATCAGTGGAGAGGGATATAATTCACCCCTCCACTTT
>-|TRBD2|TRBJ2-5|TRBV5-6
CASSRRGVYQETQYF
TGTGCCAGCAGCCGCCGGGGGGTGTACCAAGAGACCCAGTACTTC
>once|-|TRBJ1-1|TRBV6-6
CASSPGGGEAFF
TGTGCCAGCAGCCCCGGCGGAGGGGAAGCTTTCTTT
>-|-|TRBJ1-6|TRBV25-1
CASSEYAGVGSPLHF
TGTGCCAGCAGTGAATACGCAGGTGTAGGTTCACCCCTCCACTTT
>-|-|TRBJ2-5|TRBV7-2
CASSRTGARVETQYF
TGTGCCAGCAGCAGGACGGGGGCGAGGGTAGAGACCCAGTACTTC